This T cell receptor beta chain was recorded in a study of PD-L1 blockade in urothelial cancer. In the study overall: Atezolizumab (1,200 mg intravenously every 3 weeks) began in the mid-2010s for patients. In the patient group, twenty-five of 29 were males with bladder-origin urothelial cancer.

In its sample, this clone was seen once. Assay: immunoSEQ multiplex PCR; the TCRdb copy retains only in-frame clones and omits some. Of tens of thousands of clones in the sample, 84% were seen once. Disease in patients was locally advanced or metastatic urothelial carcinoma. For each patient, 1 to 8 samples were obtained, pretreatment and on-treatment. The CDR3 spans 11 residues. V lost 5 bases to trimming and J lost 7 bases, with 6 bases between them. The germline gives CDR1 MDHEN, CDR2 SYDVKM. The sample here was PBMCs, taken around atezolizumab (anti-PD-L1) treatment. This clonotype originated in a man between 60 and 75 years old with urothelial cancer. The gene calls are TRBV28 and TRBJ2-1; D gene uncertain. CDR3 nucleotide sequence: TGTGCCAGCAGTCTCGTGAATGAGCAGTTCTTC. Its protein product is CASSLVNEQFF.